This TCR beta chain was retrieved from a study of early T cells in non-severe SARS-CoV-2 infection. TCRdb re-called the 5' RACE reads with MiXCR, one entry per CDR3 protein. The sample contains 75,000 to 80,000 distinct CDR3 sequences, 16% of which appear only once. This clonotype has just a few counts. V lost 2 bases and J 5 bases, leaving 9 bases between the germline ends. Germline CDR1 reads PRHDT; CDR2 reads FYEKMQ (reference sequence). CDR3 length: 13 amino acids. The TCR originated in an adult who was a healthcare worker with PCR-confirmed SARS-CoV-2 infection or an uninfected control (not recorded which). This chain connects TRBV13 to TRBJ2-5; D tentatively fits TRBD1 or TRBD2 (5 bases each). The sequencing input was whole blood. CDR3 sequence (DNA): TGTGCCAGCAGCTTATACGGGACCGAGACCCAGTACTTC. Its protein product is CASSLYGTETQYF.